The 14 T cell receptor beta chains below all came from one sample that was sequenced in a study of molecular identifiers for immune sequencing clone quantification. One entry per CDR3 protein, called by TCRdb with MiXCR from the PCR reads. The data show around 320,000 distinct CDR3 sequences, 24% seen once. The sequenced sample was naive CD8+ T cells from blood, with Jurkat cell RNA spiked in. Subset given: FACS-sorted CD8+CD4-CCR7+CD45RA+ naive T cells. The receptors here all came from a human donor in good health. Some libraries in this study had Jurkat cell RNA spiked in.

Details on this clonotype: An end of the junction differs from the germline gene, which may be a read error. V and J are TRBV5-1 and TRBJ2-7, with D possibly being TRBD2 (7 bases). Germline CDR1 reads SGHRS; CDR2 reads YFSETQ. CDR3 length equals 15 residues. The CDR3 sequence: CASSLDGGGSYEQCF. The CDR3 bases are TGCGCCAGCAGCCTGGATGGGGGGGGCTCCTACGAGCAGTGCTTC.

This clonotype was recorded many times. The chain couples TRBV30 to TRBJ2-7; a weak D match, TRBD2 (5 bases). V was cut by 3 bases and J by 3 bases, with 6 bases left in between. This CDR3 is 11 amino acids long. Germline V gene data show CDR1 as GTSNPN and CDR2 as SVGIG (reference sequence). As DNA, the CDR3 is TGTGCCTGGAGCGGGGTCTACGAGCAGTACTTC. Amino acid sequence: CAWSGVYEQYF.

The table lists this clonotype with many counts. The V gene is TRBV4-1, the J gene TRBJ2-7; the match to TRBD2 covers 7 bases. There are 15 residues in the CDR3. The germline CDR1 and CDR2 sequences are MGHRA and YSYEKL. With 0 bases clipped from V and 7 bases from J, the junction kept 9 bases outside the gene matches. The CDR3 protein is CASSQETAGVGEQYF. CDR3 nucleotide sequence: TGCGCCAGCAGCCAAGAGACGGCGGGGGTCGGTGAGCAGTACTTC.

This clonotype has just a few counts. The CDR3 spells CASSHLGLAGGTDTQYF. Written as DNA, the CDR3 is TGCGCCAGCAGCCATCTAGGACTAGCGGGAGGCACAGATACGCAGTATTTT. V is TRBV4-3 and J is TRBJ2-3; 13 nucleotides agree with TRBD2. CDR3 length equals 17 residues. CDR1 is LGHNA, CDR2 YSLEER, per germline. V was pared by 3 bases and J by 1 base, with 4 bases of the junction left unmatched.

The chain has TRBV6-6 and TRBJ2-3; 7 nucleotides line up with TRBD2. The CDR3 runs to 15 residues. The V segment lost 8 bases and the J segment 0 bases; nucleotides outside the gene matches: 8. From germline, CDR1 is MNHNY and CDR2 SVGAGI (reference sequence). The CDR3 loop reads CASAISGKSTDTQYF. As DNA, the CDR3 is TGTGCCAGCGCCATCAGCGGGAAGAGCACAGATACGCAGTATTTT.

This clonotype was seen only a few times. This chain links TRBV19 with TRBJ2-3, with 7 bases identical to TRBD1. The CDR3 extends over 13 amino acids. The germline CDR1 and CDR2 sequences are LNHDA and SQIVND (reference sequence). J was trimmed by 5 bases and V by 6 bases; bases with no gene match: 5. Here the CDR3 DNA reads TGTGCCAGTAGCGACAGGGCCCGAGATACGCAGTATTTT. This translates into CASSDRARDTQYF.

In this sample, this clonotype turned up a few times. The CDR3 sequence: CASSFLSSGGAETQYF. For the CDR3, the DNA is TGTGCCAGCAGCTTCCTGTCTAGCGGGGGGGCAGAGACCCAGTACTTC. V is TRBV5-5 and J is TRBJ2-5, with 12 bases aligning to TRBD2. CDR3 length: 16 residues. CDR1 is SGHKS and CDR2 is YYEKEE in the germline V gene (reference sequence). The V and J ends lost 2 bases and 4 bases, in that order; junction bases with no gene match: 6.

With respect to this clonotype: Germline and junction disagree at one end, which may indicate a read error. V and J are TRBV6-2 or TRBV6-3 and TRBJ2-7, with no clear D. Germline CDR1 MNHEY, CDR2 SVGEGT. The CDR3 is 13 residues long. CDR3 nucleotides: TGTGCCAACAGTTTAACCTCCTCCTACGAGCAGTACTTC. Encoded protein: CANSLTSSYEQYF.

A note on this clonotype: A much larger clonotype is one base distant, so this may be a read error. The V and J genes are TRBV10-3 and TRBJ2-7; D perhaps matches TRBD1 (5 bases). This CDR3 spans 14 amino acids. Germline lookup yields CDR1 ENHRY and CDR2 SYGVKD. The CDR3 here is CAISTSVGPYERYF. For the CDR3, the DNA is TGTGCCATCAGTACGTCCGTGGGGCCCTACGAGCGGTACTTC.

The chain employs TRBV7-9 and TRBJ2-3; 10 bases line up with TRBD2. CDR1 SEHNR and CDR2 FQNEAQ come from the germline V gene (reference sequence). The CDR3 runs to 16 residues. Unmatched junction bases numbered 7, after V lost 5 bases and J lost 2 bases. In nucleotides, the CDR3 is TGTGCCAGCAGCGTAGTGACTAGCGGGCCCACAGATACGCAGTATTTT. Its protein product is CASSVVTSGPTDTQYF.

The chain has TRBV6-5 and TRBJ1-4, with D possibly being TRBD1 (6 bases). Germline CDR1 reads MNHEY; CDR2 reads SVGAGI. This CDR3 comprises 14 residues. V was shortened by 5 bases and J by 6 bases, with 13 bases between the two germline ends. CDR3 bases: TGTGCCAGCAGTCAAACCCGGACAGATGAAAAACTGTTTTTT. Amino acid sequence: CASSQTRTDEKLFF.

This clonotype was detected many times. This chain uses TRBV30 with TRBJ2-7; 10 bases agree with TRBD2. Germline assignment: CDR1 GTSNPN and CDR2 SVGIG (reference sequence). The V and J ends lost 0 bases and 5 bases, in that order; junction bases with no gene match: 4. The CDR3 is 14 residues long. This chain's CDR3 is CAWSVLAGSDEQYF. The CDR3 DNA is TGTGCCTGGAGTGTACTAGCGGGAAGCGACGAGCAGTACTTC.

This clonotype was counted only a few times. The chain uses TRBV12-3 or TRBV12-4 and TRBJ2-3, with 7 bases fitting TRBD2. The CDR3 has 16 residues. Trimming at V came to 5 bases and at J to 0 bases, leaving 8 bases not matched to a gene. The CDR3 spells CASSPLGSGSTDTQYF. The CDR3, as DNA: TGTGCCAGCAGTCCCCTGGGTAGCGGGAGCACAGATACGCAGTATTTT.

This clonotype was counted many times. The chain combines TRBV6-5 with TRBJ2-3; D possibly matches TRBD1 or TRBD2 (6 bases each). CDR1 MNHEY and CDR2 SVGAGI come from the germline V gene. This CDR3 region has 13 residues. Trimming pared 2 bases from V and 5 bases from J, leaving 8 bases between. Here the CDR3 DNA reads TGTGCCAGCAGTTACGGGGGGCAAGATACGCAGTATTTT. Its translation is CASSYGGQDTQYF.